These 10 T cell receptor beta chains came from one sample sequenced in a study of T cell repertoires in cytomegalovirus infection. TCRdb processed the reads anew with MiXCR; each CDR3 protein has one entry. The repertoire includes about 180,000 distinct CDR3 sequences, about an eighth of them detected once, and roughly 30% sits in the top ten. The sample was PBMCs. Source of these receptors: a human donor in good health (CMV status not recorded). Some clones in this sample may be carry-over from other donors' samples.

The genes are TRBV12-3 or TRBV12-4 and TRBJ2-3; maybe TRBD1 (5 bases). Trimming removed 7 bases from V and 8 bases from J, with 10 bases in between. The CDR3 runs 11 residues. The CDR3 loop is CASTQGITQYF. DNA for the CDR3: TGTGCCAGCACGCAGGGAATTACGCAGTATTTT.

In this sample, this clonotype turned up many times. The genes are TRBV7-3 and TRBJ2-5; 8 positions match TRBD2. The CDR3 has 13 residues. The V and J ends lost 5 bases and 4 bases, in that order; junction bases with no gene match: 3. From germline, CDR1 is SGHTA and CDR2 FQGTGA. CDR3 amino acids: CASSRREGETQYF. For the CDR3, the DNA is TGTGCCAGCAGCCGACGGGAGGGAGAGACCCAGTACTTC.

The chain is built from TRBV20-1 and TRBJ1-1; 8 bases fit TRBD1. The length of the CDR3 is 15 residues. J was trimmed by 2 bases and V by 2 bases; bases with no gene match: 7. CDR1 and CDR2 from the germline V gene are DFQATT and SNEGSKA (reference sequence). The DNA for the CDR3 is TGCAGTGCTAGATCTCAGGGGGCACTTAACACTGAAGCTTTCTTT. Its translation is CSARSQGALNTEAFF.

This chain connects TRBV7-9 to TRBJ2-3; 9 bases align to TRBD1. Germline CDR1 reads SEHNR; CDR2 reads FQNEAQ (reference sequence). The CDR3 has 17 residues. V shed 1 base, J shed 4 bases, and the junction held 9 bases outside the gene matches. The CDR3 bases are TGTGCCAGCAGCTTAGGCTGGGGACAGGGTTCGTCAGATACGCAGTATTTT. It translates to CASSLGWGQGSSDTQYF.

This clonotype showed up just a few times. The V gene is TRBV3-1, the J gene TRBJ1-5; D ambiguous. V dropped 0 bases and J dropped 6 bases, with 18 bases sitting between them. Germline V gene sequence: CDR1 LGHDT, CDR2 YNNKEL (reference sequence). The CDR3 covers 17 residues. The CDR3, as DNA: TGTGCCAGCAGCCAAGAGACGGGTAAGGGTGGCTTTCAGCCCCAGCATTTT. Translation: CASSQETGKGGFQPQHF.

The chain links TRBV5-1 to TRBJ2-3, with TRBD1 matching 7 bases. Losses at the gene ends were 4 bases for V and 1 base for J; bases not matched to a gene: 15. Germline V gives CDR1 SGHRS, CDR2 YFSETQ. The CDR3 extends over 18 amino acids. The CDR3, as DNA: TGCGCCAGCAGCCGGGACCCGTCAGCAGGGGGAGGCACAGATACGCAGTATTTT. The encoded protein is CASSRDPSAGGGTDTQYF.

The V gene is TRBV11-2, the J gene TRBJ2-1; D might be TRBD1 or TRBD2, each matching 5 bases. CDR1 is SGHAT, CDR2 FQNNGV, per germline. V was trimmed by 3 bases and J by 10 bases, leaving 13 bases between them. The length of the CDR3 is 13 residues. The CDR3: CASSFSREWEQFF. The DNA for the CDR3 is TGTGCCAGCAGCTTCAGCAGGGAGTGGGAGCAGTTCTTC. Looking up the rest from reference TRBV11-2 and TRBJ2-1 gives the full variable domain: EAGVAQSPRYKIIEKRQSVAFWCNPISGHATLYWYQQILGQGPKLLIQFQNNGVVDDSQLPKDRFSAERLKGVDSTLKIQPAKLEDSAVYLCASSFSREWEQFFGPGTRLTVL.

This chain joins TRBV5-4 and TRBJ2-2; unclear D gene. Trimming removed 4 bases at V and 7 bases at J, with 17 bases between. The CDR3 totals 15 residues. The V gene's germline CDR1 is SGHNT and CDR2 YYREEE (reference sequence). CDR3 in amino acids: CASSARLQGGGELFF. The CDR3 coding sequence is TGTGCCAGCAGCGCCCGACTCCAAGGTGGCGGGGAGCTGTTTTTT.

The chain is built from TRBV2 and TRBJ2-2; 10 bases line up with TRBD1. The CDR3 consists of 15 residues. With 6 bases clipped from V and 6 bases from J, the junction kept 7 bases outside the gene matches. The V gene's germline CDR1 is SNHLY and CDR2 FYNNEI. In DNA, the CDR3 is TGTGCCAGCAGCCTGGGACAGGGGTCTGCCGGGGAGCTGTTTTTT. Protein: CASSLGQGSAGELFF. The complete variable domain, with remaining parts taken from reference TRBV2 and TRBJ2-2, reads EPEVTQTPSHQVTQMGQEVILRCVPISNHLYFYWYRQILGQKVEFLVSFYNNEISEKSEIFDDQFSVERPDGSNFTLKIRSTKLEDSAMYFCASSLGQGSAGELFFGEGSRLTVL.

The chain has TRBV10-3 and TRBJ1-2, with 8 positions matching TRBD1. The CDR3 spans 14 residues. V gave up 7 bases and J gave up 4 bases; unmatched junction bases: 8. The germline V gene encodes CDR1 ENHRY and CDR2 SYGVKD. In DNA, the CDR3 is TGTGCCATCACAACCGGGACAGGCTCCTATGGCTACACCTTC. Protein: CAITTGTGSYGYTF.